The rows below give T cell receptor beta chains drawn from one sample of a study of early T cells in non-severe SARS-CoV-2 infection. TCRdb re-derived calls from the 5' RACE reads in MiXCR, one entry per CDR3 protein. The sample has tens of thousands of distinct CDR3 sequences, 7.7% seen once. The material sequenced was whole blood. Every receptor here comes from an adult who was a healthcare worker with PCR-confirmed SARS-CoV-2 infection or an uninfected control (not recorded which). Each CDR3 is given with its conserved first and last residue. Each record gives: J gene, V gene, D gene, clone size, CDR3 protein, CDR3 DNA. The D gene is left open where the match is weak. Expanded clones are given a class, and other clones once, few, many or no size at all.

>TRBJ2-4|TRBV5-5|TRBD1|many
CASSLRQGLNIQYF
TGTGCCAGCAGCTTGAGACAGGGGCTAAACATTCAGTACTTC
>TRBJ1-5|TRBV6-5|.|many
CASSPLAGSNQPQHF
TGTGCCAGCAGTCCCCTGGCGGGTAGCAATCAGCCCCAGCATTTT
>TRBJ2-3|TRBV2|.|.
CASSPTGGTDTQYF
TGTGCCAGCAGTCCGACAGGAGGGACAGATACGCAGTATTTT
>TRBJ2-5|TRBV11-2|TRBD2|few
CASSHGGSEETQYF
TGTGCCAGCAGCCACGGCGGGAGTGAGGAGACCCAGTACTTC
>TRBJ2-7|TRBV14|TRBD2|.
CASSLFSGALDYEQYF
TGTGCCAGCAGTCTTTTTAGCGGGGCCCTCGACTACGAGCAGTACTTC
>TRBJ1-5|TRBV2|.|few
CASSVQGLVNQPQHF
TGTGCCAGCAGTGTCCAGGGGCTCGTCAATCAGCCCCAGCATTTT
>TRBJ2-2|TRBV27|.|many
CASSLSRQSSNTGELFF
TGTGCCAGCAGTTTATCCAGACAGAGCTCTAACACCGGGGAGCTGTTTTTT
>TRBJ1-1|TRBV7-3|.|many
CASSFRGNTEAFF
TGTGCCAGCAGCTTTCGGGGGAACACTGAAGCTTTCTTT
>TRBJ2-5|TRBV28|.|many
CASIPVGRGKETQYF
TGTGCCAGCATCCCGGTGGGGAGGGGGAAGGAGACCCAGTACTTC
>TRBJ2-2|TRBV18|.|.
CASSPRARGTGELFF
TGTGCCAGCTCTCCAAGGGCTCGAGGTACCGGGGAGCTGTTTTTT